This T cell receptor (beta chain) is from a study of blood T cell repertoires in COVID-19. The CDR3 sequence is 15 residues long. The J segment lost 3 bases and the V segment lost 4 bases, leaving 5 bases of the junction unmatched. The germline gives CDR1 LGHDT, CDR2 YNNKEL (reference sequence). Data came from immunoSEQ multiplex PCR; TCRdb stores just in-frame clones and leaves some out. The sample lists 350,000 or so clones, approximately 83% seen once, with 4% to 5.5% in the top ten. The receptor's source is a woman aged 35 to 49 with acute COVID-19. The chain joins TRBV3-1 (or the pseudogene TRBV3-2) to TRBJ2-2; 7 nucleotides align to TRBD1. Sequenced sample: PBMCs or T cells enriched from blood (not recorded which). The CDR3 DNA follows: TGTGCCAGCAGCCTAGGGGACAGCGACACCGGGGAGCTGTTTTTT. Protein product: CASSLGDSDTGELFF.